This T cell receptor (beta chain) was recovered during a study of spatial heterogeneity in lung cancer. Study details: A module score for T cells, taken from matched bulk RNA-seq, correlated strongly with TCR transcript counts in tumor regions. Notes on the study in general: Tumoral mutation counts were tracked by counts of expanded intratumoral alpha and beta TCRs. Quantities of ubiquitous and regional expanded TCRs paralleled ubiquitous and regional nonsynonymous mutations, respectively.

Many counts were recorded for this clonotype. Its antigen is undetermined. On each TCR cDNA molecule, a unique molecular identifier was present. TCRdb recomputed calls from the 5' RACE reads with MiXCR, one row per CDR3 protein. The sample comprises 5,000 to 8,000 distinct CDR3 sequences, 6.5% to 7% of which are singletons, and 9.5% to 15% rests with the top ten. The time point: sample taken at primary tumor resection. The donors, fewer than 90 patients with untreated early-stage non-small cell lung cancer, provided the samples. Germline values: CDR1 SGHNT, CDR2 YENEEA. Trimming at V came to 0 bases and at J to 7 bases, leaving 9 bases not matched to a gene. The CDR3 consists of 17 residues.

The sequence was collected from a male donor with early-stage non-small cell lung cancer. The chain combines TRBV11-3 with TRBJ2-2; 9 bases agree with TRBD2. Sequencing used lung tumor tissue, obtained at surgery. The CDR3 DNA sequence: TGTGCCAGCAGCTTAGATGGCCCTAGCGGGATCGTCGGGGAGCTGTTTTTT. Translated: CASSLDGPSGIVGELFF.